The 10 T cell receptor beta chains below all came from one sample that was sequenced in a study of T cell responses to AZD1222 COVID-19 vaccine. Method: immunoSEQ multiplex PCR; TCRdb's copy keeps in-frame clones and lacks some. In the table there are over 85,000 clones, more than 80% of which are singletons. The sequencing used peripheral blood, collected on day 0 of AZD1222 vaccination. Receptors originate from an adult in good health.

V usage is TRBV20-1 and J usage is TRBJ1-1; D may be TRBD1 (6 bases). Looked up from germline, CDR1 is DFQATT and CDR2 is SNEGSKA (reference sequence). The V and J ends lost 6 bases and 10 bases respectively, with 15 bases between them. CDR3 length equals 11 residues. Here the CDR3 DNA reads TGCAGTGCAAGGACAGCGATACGAGCTTTCTTT. Translation: CSARTAIRAFF.

J is TRBJ2-1 and V is TRBV7-3; tentatively, D is TRBD2 (6 bases). The germline V gene has CDR1 SGHTA and CDR2 FQGTGA. The V end was cut by 4 bases, the J end by 9 bases, with 19 bases between. The CDR3 is made up of 15 amino acids. In nucleotides, the CDR3 is TGTGCCAGCAGCTCCCCGCCGGAGGGGAAGGGTGAGCAGTTCTTC. As protein: CASSSPPEGKGEQFF.

This clone was observed a single time. V and J are TRBV11-3 and TRBJ1-3; D is possibly TRBD1 (5 bases). The V gene lost 5 bases and the J gene lost 1 base, with 9 bases spanning the gap. CDR1 is SGHNT, CDR2 YENEEA, per germline. This CDR3 is 14 amino acids long. CDR3 protein: CASSPGGSGNTIYF. CDR3 in DNA: TGTGCCAGCAGCCCTGGGGGATCTGGAAACACCATATATTTT.

The chain employs TRBV5-6 and TRBJ1-2, with D possibly matching TRBD1 (5 bases). CDR3 size: 14 residues. V was shortened by 7 bases and J by 3 bases, with 16 bases between the two germline ends. Germline values: CDR1 SGHDT, CDR2 YYEEEE. This chain's CDR3 is CASSPRGGDYGYTF. DNA for the CDR3: TGTGCCAGCTCCCCCCGGGGAGGGGACTATGGCTACACCTTC.

This clone is a singleton in its sample. This chain joins TRBV6-5 and TRBJ1-1, with TRBD1 as a possible D gene (6 bases). This CDR3 has 15 residues. The V end lost 5 bases, the J end lost 4 bases, and 17 bases lay between the germline ends. Germline assignment: CDR1 MNHEY and CDR2 SVGAGI. In DNA form, the CDR3 reads TGTGCCAGCAGTCCGACCACAGGGTTGGCCACTGAAGCTTTCTTT. Protein sequence: CASSPTTGLATEAFF.

This chain joins TRBV6-5 and TRBJ2-7; D is possibly TRBD1 (5 bases). The V end was cut by 6 bases, the J end by 5 bases, with 8 bases between. Germline lookup yields CDR1 MNHEY and CDR2 SVGAGI. CDR3 size: 11 residues. DNA of the CDR3: TGTGCCAGCAGACAGACAGACGAGCAGTACTTC. Encoded protein: CASRQTDEQYF.

This chain uses TRBV3-1 (or the pseudogene TRBV3-2) with TRBJ1-3; no clear D. The CDR3 covers 15 residues. The germline CDR1 and CDR2 sequences are LGHDT and YNNKEL (reference sequence). V gave up 1 base and J gave up 0 bases, with 7 bases separating them. The CDR3 DNA follows: TGTGCCAGCAGCCAAGCACTCGCCTCTGGAAACACCATATATTTT. Encoded protein: CASSQALASGNTIYF.

CDR3 protein: CASSITPGTPDTQYF. The CDR3 DNA reads TGTGCCAGCAGCATAACCCCCGGGACGCCAGATACGCAGTATTTT. The genes are TRBV9 and TRBJ2-3; D is tentatively TRBD1 or TRBD2 (5 bases each). Trimming pared 4 bases from V and 4 bases from J, leaving 16 bases between. Germline CDR1 reads SGDLS; CDR2 reads YYNGEE. The CDR3 has 15 residues.

The V call is TRBV7-8, the J call TRBJ2-7, with unresolved D. The CDR3 covers 14 residues. Germline CDR1 and CDR2: SGHVS and FQNEAQ. Trimming removed 0 bases at V and 5 bases at J, with 11 bases between. Here the CDR3 reads CASSLAGLTNEQYF. The CDR3 DNA is TGTGCCAGCAGCTTAGCAGGGCTTACTAACGAGCAGTACTTC. The full variable domain, in which reference TRBV7-8 and TRBJ2-7 provide the parts outside the CDR3, is GAGVSQSPRYKVAKRGQDVALRCDPISGHVSLFWYQQALGQGPEFLTYFQNEAQLDKSGLPSDRFFAERPEGSVSTLKIQRTQQEDSAVYLCASSLAGLTNEQYFGPGTRLTVT.

This chain connects TRBV7-6 to TRBJ1-4; D is ambiguous. Germline CDR1 and CDR2: SGHVS and FNYEAQ. Trimming removed 1 base at V and 7 bases at J, with 16 bases between. The CDR3 sequence is 16 residues long. The CDR3 region is CASSLVPAGLGEKLFF. The CDR3 region has the DNA TGTGCCAGCAGCTTAGTCCCAGCGGGCTTAGGTGAAAAACTGTTTTTT.